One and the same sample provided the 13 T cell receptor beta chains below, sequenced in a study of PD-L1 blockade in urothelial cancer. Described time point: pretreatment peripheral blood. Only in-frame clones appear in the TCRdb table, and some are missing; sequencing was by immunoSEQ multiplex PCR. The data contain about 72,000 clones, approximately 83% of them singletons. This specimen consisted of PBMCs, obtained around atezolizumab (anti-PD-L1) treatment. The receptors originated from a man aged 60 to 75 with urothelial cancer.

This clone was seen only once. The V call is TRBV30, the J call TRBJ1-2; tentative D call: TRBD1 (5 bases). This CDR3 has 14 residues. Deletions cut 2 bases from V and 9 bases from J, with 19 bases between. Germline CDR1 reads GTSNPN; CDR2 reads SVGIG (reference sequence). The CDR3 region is CAWSPPGGARRYTF. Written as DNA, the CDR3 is TGTGCCTGGAGTCCACCTGGAGGGGCGCGTCGCTACACCTTC.

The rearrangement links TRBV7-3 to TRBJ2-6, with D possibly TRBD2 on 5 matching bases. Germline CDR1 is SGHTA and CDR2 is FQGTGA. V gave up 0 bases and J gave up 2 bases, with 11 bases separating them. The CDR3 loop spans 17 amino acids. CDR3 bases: TGTGCCAGCAGCTTAACGGCCGGGAACCCTGGGGCCAACGTCCTGACTTTC. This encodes CASSLTAGNPGANVLTF.

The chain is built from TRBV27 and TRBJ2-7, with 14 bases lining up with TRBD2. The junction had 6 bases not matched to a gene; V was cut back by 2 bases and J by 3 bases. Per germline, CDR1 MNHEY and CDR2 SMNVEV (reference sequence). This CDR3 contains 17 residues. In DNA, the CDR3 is TGTGCCAGCAGTTTAGGGACTAGCGGGGGACGCGGCTACGAGCAGTACTTC. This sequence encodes CASSLGTSGGRGYEQYF.

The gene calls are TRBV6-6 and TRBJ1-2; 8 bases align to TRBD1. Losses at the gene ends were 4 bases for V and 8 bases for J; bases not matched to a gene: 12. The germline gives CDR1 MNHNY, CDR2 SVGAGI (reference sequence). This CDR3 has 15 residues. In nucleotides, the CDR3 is TGTGCCAGCAGTTTCGGGACAGGCCTCAATATGGGCTACACCTTC. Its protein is CASSFGTGLNMGYTF.

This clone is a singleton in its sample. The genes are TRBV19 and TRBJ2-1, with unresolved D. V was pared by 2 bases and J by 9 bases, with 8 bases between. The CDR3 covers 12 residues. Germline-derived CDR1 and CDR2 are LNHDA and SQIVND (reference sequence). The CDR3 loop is CASSISLGEQFF. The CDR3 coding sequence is TGTGCCAGTAGTATAAGTCTCGGTGAGCAGTTCTTC.

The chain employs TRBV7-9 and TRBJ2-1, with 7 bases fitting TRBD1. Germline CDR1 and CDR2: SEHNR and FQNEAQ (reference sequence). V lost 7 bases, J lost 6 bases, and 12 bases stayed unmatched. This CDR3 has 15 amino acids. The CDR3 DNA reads TGTGCCAGCACGCTAGTGACAGGGAACTCCAATGAGCAGTTCTTC. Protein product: CASTLVTGNSNEQFF.

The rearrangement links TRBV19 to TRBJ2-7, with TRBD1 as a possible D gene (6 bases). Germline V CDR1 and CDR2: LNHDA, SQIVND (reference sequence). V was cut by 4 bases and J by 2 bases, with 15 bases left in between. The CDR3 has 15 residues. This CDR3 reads CASSSTGTPTYEQYF. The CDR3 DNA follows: TGTGCCAGTAGTAGCACCGGGACACCCACCTACGAGCAGTACTTC.

In DNA form, the CDR3 reads TGTGCCAGCACTAGCGGGGCTACCACCGGGGAGCTGTTTTTT. It yields the protein CASTSGATTGELFF. The chain links TRBV7-3 to TRBJ2-2; 9 bases match TRBD2. The CDR3 totals 14 residues. The ends lost 7 bases at V and 4 bases at J; junction bases unmatched: 4. Germline V gene sequence: CDR1 SGHTA, CDR2 FQGTGA.

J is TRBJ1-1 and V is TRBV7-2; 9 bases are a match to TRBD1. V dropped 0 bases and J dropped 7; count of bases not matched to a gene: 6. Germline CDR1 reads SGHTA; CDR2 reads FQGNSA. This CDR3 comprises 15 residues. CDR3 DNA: TGTGCCAGCAGCTTAGCGACAGGGGGGGATTTTGAAGCTTTCTTT. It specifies CASSLATGGDFEAFF.

The CDR3 is CASSLRGWTEAFF. The CDR3 DNA reads TGTGCCAGCAGCTTAAGGGGCTGGACTGAAGCTTTCTTT. The chain carries TRBV7-2 and TRBJ1-1; possibly TRBD1 for D (5 bases). This CDR3 is built from 13 residues. CDR1 and CDR2 (germline): SGHTA, FQGNSA. Trimming stripped 2 bases from V and 5 bases from J, with 9 bases between.

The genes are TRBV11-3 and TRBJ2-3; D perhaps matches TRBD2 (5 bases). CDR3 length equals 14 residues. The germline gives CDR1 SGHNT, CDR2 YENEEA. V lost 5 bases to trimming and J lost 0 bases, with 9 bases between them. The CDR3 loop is CASSPSLSTDTQYF. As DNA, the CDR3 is TGTGCCAGCAGCCCTAGCCTAAGCACAGATACGCAGTATTTT. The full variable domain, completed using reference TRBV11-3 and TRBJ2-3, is EAGVVQSPRYKIIEKKQPVAFWCNPISGHNTLYWYLQNLGQGPELLIRYENEEAVDDSQLPKDRFSAERLKGVDSTLKIQPAELGDSAVYLCASSPSLSTDTQYFGPGTRLTVL.

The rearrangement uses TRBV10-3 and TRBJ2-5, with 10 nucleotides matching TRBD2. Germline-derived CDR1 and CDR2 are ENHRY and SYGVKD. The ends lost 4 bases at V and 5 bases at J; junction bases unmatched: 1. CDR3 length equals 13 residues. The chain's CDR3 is CAISVGLAETQYF. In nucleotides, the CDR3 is TGTGCCATCAGTGTGGGACTAGCGGAGACCCAGTACTTC.

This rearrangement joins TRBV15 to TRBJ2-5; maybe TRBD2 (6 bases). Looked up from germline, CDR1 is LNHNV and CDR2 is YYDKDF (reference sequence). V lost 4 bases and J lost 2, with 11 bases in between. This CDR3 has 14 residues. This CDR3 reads CATSTGLGQETQYF. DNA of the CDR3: TGTGCCACCAGCACGGGACTTGGGCAAGAGACCCAGTACTTC.